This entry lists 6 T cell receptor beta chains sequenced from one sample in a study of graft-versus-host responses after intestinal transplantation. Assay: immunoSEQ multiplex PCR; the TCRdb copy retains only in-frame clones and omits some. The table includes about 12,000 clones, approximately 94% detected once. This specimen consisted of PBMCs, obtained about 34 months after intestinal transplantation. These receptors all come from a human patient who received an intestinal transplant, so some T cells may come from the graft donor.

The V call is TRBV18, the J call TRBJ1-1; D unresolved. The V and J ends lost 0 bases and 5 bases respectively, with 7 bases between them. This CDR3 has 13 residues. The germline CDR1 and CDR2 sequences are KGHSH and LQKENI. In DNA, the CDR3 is TGTGCCAGCTCACCACCGAGGAGGACTGAAGCTTTCTTT. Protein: CASSPPRRTEAFF.

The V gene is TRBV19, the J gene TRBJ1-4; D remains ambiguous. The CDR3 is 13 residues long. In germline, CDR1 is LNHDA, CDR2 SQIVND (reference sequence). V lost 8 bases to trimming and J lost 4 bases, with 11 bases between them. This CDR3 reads CASSVSLNEKLFF. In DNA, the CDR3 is TGTGCCAGTTCGGTCAGCCTTAATGAAAAACTGTTTTTT.

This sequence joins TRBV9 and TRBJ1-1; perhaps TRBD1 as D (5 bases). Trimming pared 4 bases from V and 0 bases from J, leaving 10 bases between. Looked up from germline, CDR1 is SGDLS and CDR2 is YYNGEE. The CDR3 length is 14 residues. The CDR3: CASSPQQVNTEAFF. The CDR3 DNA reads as TGTGCCAGCAGCCCACAACAGGTGAACACTGAAGCTTTCTTT.

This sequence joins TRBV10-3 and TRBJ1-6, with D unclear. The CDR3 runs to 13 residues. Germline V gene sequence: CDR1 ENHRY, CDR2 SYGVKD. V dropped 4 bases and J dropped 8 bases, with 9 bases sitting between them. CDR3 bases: TGTGCCATCAGTGCGGCTAGGGATTCACCCCTCCACTTT. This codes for CAISAARDSPLHF.

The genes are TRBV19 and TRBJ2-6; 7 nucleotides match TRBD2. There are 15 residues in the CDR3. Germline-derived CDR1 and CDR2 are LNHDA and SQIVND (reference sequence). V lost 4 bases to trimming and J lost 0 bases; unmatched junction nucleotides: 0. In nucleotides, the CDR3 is TGTGCCAGTAGTAGGGGGGGCTCTGGGGCCAACGTCCTGACTTTC. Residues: CASSRGGSGANVLTF.

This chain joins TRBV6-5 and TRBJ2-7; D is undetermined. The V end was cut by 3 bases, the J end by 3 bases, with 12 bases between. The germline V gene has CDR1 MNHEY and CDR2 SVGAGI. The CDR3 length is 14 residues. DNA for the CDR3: TGTGCCAGCAGTTATCTCCCCGAAGACTACGAGCAGTACTTC. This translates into CASSYLPEDYEQYF.